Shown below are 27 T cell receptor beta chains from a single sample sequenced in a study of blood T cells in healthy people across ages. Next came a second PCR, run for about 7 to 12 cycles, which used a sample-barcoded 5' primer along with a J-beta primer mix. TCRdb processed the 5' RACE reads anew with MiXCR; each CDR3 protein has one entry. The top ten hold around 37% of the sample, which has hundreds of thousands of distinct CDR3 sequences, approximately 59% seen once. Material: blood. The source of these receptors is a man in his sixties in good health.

The CDR3 sequence: CAISRDRLEQYF. In DNA, the CDR3 is TGTGCCATCAGTCGGGACAGGTTGGAGCAGTACTTC. V usage is TRBV10-3 and J usage is TRBJ2-4; TRBD1 matches at 8 bases. The CDR3 is 12 residues long. The V gene's germline CDR1 is ENHRY and CDR2 SYGVKD. Trimming at V came to 5 bases and at J to 13 bases, leaving 7 bases not matched to a gene.

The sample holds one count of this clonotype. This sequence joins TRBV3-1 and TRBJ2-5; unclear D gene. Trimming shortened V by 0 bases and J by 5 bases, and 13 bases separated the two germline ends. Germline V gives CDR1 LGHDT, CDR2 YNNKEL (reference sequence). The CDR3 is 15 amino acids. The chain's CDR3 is CASSQDPPSWETQYF. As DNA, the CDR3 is TGTGCCAGCAGCCAAGATCCCCCGTCCTGGGAGACCCAGTACTTC.

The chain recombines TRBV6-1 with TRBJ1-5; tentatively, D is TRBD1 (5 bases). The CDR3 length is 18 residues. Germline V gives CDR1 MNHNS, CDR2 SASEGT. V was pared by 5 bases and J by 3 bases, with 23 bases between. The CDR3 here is CASSTVPSGPWINQPQHF. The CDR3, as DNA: TGTGCCAGCAGTACAGTGCCGTCGGGGCCCTGGATCAATCAGCCCCAGCATTTT.

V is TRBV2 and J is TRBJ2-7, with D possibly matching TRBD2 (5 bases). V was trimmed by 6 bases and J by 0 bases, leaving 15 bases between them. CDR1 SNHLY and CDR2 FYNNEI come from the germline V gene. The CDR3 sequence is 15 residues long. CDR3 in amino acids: CASRATLGNSYEQYF. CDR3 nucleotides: TGTGCCAGCAGAGCAACGCTCGGGAACTCCTACGAGCAGTACTTC.

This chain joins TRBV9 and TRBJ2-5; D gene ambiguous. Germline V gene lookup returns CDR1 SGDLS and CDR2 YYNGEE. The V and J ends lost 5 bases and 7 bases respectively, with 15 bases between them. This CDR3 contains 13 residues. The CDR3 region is CASRKDAVGTQYF. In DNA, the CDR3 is TGTGCCAGCAGAAAAGACGCTGTCGGGACCCAGTACTTC.

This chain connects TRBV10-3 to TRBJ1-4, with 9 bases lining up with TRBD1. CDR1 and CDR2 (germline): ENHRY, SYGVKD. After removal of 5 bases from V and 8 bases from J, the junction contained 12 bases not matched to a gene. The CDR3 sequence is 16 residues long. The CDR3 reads CAISRGGTGNGEKLFF. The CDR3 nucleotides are TGTGCCATCAGTCGAGGAGGGACAGGGAATGGGGAAAAACTGTTTTTT.

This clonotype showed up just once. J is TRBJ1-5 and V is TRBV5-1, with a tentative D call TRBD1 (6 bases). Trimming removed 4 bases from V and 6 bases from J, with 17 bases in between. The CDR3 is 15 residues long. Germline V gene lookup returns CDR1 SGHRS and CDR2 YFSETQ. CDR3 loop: CASSPSGGQGQPQHF. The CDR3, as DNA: TGCGCCAGCAGCCCGTCGGGGGGGCAGGGTCAGCCCCAGCATTTT.

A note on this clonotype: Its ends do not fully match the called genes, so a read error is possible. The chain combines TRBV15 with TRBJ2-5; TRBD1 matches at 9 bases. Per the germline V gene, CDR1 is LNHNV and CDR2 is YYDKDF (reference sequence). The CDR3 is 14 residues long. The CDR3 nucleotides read TGTGTCACCAGCCCTGGGACAGGGAGAGAGACCCAGTACTTC. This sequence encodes CVTSPGTGRETQYF. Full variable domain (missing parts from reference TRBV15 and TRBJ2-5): DAMVIQNPRYQVTQFGKPVTLSCSQTLNHNVMYWYQQKSSQAPKLLFHYYDKDFNNEADTPDNFQSRRPNTSFCFLDIRSPGLGDTAMYLCVTSPGTGRETQYFGPGTRLLVL.

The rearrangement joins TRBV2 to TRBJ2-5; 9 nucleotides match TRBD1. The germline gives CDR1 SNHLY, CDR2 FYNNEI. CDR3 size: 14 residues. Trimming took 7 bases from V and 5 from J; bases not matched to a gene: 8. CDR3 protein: CASIKDRGQETQYF. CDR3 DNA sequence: TGTGCCAGCATCAAGGACAGGGGTCAGGAGACCCAGTACTTC. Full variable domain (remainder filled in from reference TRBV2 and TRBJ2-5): EPEVTQTPSHQVTQMGQEVILRCVPISNHLYFYWYRQILGQKVEFLVSFYNNEISEKSEIFDDQFSVERPDGSNFTLKIRSTKLEDSAMYFCASIKDRGQETQYFGPGTRLLVL.

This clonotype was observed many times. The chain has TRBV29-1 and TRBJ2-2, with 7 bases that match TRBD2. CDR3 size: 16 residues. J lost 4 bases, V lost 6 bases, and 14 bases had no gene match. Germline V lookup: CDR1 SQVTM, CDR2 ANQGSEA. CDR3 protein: CSVEGTSGVGTGELFF. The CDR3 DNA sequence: TGCAGCGTCGAGGGGACCAGCGGGGTTGGCACCGGGGAGCTGTTTTTT.

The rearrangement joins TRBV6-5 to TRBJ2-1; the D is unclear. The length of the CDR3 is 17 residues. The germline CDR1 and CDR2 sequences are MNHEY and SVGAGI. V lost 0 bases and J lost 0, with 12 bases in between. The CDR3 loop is CASSYSTLGSSYNEQFF. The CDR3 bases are TGTGCCAGCAGTTACTCTACCCTGGGGTCCTCCTACAATGAGCAGTTCTTC.

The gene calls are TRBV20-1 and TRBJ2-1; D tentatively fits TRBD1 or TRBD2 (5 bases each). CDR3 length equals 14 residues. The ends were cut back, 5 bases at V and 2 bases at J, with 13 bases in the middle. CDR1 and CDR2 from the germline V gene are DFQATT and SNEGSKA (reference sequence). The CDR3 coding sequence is TGCAGTGCTGGTTCTGGGGGACCCTACAATGAGCAGTTCTTC. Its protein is CSAGSGGPYNEQFF.

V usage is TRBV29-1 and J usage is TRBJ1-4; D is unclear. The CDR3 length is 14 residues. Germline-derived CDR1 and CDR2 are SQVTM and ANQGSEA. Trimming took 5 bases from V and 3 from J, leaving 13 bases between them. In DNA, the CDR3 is TGCAGCGTTATACCGACGTCCTCTAATGAAAAACTGTTTTTT. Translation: CSVIPTSSNEKLFF.

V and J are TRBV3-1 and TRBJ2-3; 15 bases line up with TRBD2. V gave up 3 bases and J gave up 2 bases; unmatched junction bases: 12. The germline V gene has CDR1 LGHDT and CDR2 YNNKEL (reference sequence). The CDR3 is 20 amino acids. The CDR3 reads CASSHRTSGGARLDTDTQYF. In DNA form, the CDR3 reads TGTGCCAGCAGCCACAGGACTAGCGGGGGGGCCCGACTAGACACAGATACGCAGTATTTT.

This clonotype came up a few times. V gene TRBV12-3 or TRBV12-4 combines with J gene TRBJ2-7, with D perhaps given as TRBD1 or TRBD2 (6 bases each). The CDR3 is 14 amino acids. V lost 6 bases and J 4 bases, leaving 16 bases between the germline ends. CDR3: CASSRAGGPYEQYF. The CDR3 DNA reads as TGTGCCAGCAGCCGCGCTGGGGGGCCATACGAGCAGTACTTC.

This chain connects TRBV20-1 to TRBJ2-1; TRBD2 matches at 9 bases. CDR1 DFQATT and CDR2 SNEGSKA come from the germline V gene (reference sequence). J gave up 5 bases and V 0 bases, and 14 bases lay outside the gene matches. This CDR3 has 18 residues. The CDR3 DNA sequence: TGCAGTGCTAGAGATTCCCAGCGGGGGGCCTCTCTCCACAATGAGCAGTTCTTC. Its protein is CSARDSQRGASLHNEQFF.

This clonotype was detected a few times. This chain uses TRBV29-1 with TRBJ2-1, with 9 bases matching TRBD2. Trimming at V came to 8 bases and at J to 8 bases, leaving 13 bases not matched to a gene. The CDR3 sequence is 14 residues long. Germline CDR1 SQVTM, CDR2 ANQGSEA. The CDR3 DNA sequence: TGCAGCACCGATCCCCCTAGCGGGGCGCATGAGCAGTTCTTC. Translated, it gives CSTDPPSGAHEQFF.

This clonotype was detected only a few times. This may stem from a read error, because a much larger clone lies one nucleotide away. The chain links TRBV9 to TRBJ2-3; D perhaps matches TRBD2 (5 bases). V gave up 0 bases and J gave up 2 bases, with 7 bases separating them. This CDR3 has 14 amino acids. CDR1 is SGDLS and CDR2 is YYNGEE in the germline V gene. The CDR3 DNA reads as TGTGCCAGCAGCGTAGGGCGGGCCACAGATACGCAGTATTTT. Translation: CASSVGRATDTQYF.

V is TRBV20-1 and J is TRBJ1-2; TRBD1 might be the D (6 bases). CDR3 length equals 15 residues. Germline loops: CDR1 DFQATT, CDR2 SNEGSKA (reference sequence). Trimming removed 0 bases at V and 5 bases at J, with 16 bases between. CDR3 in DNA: TGCAGTGCTAGAGATCGGGGGCAAGGCACTTATGGCTACACCTTC. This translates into CSARDRGQGTYGYTF.

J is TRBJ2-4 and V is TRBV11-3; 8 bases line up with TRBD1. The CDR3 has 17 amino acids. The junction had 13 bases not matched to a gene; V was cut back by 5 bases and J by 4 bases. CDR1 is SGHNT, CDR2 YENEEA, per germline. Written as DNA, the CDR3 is TGTGCCAGCAGCCCCTCGACAGGGGCGTTCGGAAAAAACATTCAGTACTTC. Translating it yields CASSPSTGAFGKNIQYF.

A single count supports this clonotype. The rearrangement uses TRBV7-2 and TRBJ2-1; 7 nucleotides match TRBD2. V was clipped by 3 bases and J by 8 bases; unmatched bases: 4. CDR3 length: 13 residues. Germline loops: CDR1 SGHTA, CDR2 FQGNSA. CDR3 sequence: CASSFRDYHEQFF. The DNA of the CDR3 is TGTGCCAGCAGCTTCCGGGACTATCATGAGCAGTTCTTC. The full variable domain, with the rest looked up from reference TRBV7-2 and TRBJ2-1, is GAGVSQSPSNKVTEKGKDVELRCDPISGHTALYWYRQSLGQGLEFLIYFQGNSAPDKSGLPSDRFSAERTGGSVSTLTIQRTQQEDSAVYLCASSFRDYHEQFFGPGTRLTVL.

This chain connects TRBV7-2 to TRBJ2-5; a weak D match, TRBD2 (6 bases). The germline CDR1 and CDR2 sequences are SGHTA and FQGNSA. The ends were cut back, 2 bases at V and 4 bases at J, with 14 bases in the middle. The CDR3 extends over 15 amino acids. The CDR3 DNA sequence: TGTGCCAGCAGCTTACAACATGTCGGGGGAGAGACCCAGTACTTC. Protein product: CASSLQHVGGETQYF. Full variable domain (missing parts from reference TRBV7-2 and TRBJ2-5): GAGVSQSPSNKVTEKGKDVELRCDPISGHTALYWYRQSLGQGLEFLIYFQGNSAPDKSGLPSDRFSAERTGGSVSTLTIQRTQQEDSAVYLCASSLQHVGGETQYFGPGTRLLVL.

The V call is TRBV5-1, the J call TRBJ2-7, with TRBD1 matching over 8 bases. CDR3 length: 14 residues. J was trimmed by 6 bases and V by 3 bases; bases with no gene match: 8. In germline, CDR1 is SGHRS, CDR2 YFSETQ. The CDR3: CASSSVGRGLEQYF. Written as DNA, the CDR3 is TGCGCCAGCAGCTCGGTCGGCAGGGGGCTCGAGCAGTACTTC.

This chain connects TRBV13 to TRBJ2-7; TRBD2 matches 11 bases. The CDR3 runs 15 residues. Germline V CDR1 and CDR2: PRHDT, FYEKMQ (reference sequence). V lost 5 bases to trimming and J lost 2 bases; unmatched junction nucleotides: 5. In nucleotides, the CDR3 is TGTGCCAGCAGCCGCGGGACTAGCGGAACCTACGAGCAGTACTTC. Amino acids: CASSRGTSGTYEQYF.

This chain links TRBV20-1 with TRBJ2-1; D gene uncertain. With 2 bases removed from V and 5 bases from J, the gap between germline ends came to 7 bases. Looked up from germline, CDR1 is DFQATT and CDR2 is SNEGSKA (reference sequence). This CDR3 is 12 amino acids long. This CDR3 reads CSARYTNNEQFF. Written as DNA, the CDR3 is TGCAGTGCTAGATACACGAACAATGAGCAGTTCTTC.

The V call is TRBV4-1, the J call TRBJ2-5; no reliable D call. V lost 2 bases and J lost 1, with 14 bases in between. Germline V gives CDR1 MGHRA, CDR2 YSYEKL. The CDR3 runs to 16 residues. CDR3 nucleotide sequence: TGCGCCAGCAGCCAACTACGGACCCAATTCCAAGAGACCCAGTACTTC. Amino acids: CASSQLRTQFQETQYF.

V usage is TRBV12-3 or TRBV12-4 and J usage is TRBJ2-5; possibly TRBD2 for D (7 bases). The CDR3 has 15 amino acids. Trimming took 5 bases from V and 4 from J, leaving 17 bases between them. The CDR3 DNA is TGTGCCAGCAGTAACGGCGGGGGCCTCCGAGAGACCCAGTACTTC. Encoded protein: CASSNGGGLRETQYF.